This T cell receptor beta chain was profiled in a study of PD-1 blockade in classical Hodgkin lymphoma (dated by TCRdb to the early 2020s). About the full investigation: Nivolumab dosing was 3 mg/kg intravenously every 2 weeks, continuing until either disease progression or unacceptable toxicity. The study used CyTOF and TCR beta sequencing to define a peripheral blood immune signature of response to PD-1 blockade in classical Hodgkin lymphoma. Overall study results and their limits: Trial patients achieving complete response had baseline diversity similar to newly diagnosed patients, whereas partial responders and progressors had significantly lower diversity. Baseline TCR diversity was reported to be lower in newly diagnosed patients than in healthy donors and to be lower still in relapsed/refractory patients. CD4+ but not CD8+ TCR diversity rose significantly by C4D1 (p=0.0027 vs p=0.16), most apparent in complete responders (p=0.02). Diversity was lower in patients who began nivolumab less than 1 year after ASCT, so these patients were left out of later analyses to avoid confounding by immune reconstitution. Only a single clinical trial cohort was studied, and what caused the repertoire differences, possibly disease activity or prior therapy, remained undefined.

This clone was detected once. The clone's antigen remains unknown. No clone much larger than this one lies a single base away; base qualities are absent. V loses 4 bases, J loses 3 bases, and the germline ends lie 10 bases apart. Per the germline V gene, SQVTM is the CDR1 and ANQGSEA is the CDR2. The CDR3 covers 12 residues, taking in both the cysteine and the phenylalanine. Only CDR3 DNA is held: 36 bases, read in frame from base 1. This specimen's time point label, per the study, means: cycle 1 day 1 (C1D1), immediately before nivolumab initiation. Relapse after autologous stem cell transplantation had occurred in all trial patients, and cohorts A, B and C were distinguished by prior brentuximab vedotin exposure. The trial cohort included 55 to 65 patients with relapsed/refractory classical Hodgkin lymphoma, and each patient had a best overall response of complete response, partial response or progressive disease. Trial patients were treated with single-agent nivolumab in the multi-cohort phase II CheckMate 205 trial. An independent review committee assessed best overall response by applying the 2007 International Working Group response criteria. PBMCs from the trial were collected at three points: immediately before nivolumab initiation (C1D1), and during therapy at cycle 2 day 1 and cycle 4 day 1. After peripheral blood was drawn into 8 mL Vacutainer Cell Preparation Tubes, PBMCs were isolated by centrifugation and then cryopreserved.

The Qiagen DNeasy kit was used to extract genomic DNA both from unsorted PBMCs and from the negatively selected CD4+ and CD8+ fractions. TCR beta CDR3 regions were subjected to amplification by immunoSEQ multiplex PCR with primers that anneal to V and J segments. A synthetic immune receptor repertoire was used to minimize amplification bias, and remaining bias was computationally removed after sequencing. The study's own analysis went as follows. Custom Python scripts were used to quantify repertoire diversity as the Shannon entropy index. Unsorted, CD4+ and CD8+ repertoires were analyzed separately, except for combined analyses in which CD4+ and CD8+ sequences were merged in silico. Clonal expansion was defined as a frequency increase of at least 2-fold after treatment compared with C1D1, and clones undetected at baseline were assigned a pseudocount of 0.5. Singleton clones were defined as clones with 0 or 1 copy at C1D1, and non-singleton clones were defined as clones with 2 or more copies. Clones expanded in unsorted samples were annotated as CD4+, CD8+ or unknown by matching protein sequences in sorted samples from the same patient. Wilcoxon tests on paired samples were used to test diversity changes from C1D1 to C4D1. Imported from immuneACCESS, the table was reduced by TCRdb to in-frame sequences with V and J called. These copies leave out some clones; in studies compared against another copy, an unresolved V gene accounts for under half, and the cause of the remainder is not known. For V, J and clone size, that table is used; D and trimming come from the DNA. This sample holds about 98,000 clones; around nine tenths were observed only once. In total, the top ten clones hold roughly 2.8% of the sample.

The source was peripheral blood mononuclear cells (PBMCs), collected at baseline. The sequence was obtained from a human donor with classical Hodgkin lymphoma. The rearranged segments are TRBV29-1 and TRBJ2-7; the D region possibly corresponds to TRBD1 (6 bases align). CDR3 loop: CSVVWDIYEQYF. The bases read TGCAGCGTTGTATGGGACATCTACGAGCAGTACTTC.